These 7 T cell receptor gamma chains came from one sample sequenced in a study of Vδ1+ human thymocytes. The study, taken as a whole, reports: Thymic TRG and TRD repertoires appeared highly polyclonal.

Their cognate antigens are unknown. Extracted RNA was reverse transcribed into cDNA. The CDR3 regions were amplified by multiplex PCR from V-gene primers to a constant-region primer. TCRdb reprocessed the multiplex PCR reads using CATT. This table has tens of thousands of gamma-chain clones, around 20% appearing once. Specimen: Vdelta1+ gamma-delta thymocytes from the thymus. Stated subset: FACS-sorted CD3+ TCRalphabeta- TCRVdelta1+ TCRVdelta2- thymocytes. The origin of the receptors is a girl younger than two who had congenital heart surgery.

The chain has TRGV9 and TRGJ1 or TRGJ2. Germline V gene data show CDR1 as GITISATS and CDR2 as ISYDGTV (reference sequence). The CDR3 has 9 amino acids. The trim removed 3 bases at V and 16 bases at J, leaving 6 bases unmatched. CDR3 bases: TGTGCCTTGTGGGAGTCCGGGCTCTTT. It specifies CALWESGLF.

This clone was observed a handful of times. The chain joins TRGV3 to TRGJ1 or TRGJ2. V shed 5 bases and J 12 bases; nucleotides not matched to a gene: 13. Germline CDR1 and CDR2: VTNTFY and YDVSTARD (reference sequence). The CDR3 loop spans 12 amino acids. The CDR3 DNA is TGTGCCACCTGGGCCGCGCCCACGGGGAAACTCTTT. Protein product: CATWAAPTGKLF.

The chain has TRGV2 and TRGJ1 or TRGJ2. The CDR3 extends over 15 amino acids. The J segment lost 2 bases and the V segment lost 0 bases, leaving 7 bases of the junction unmatched. Germline CDR1 EGSNGY, CDR2 YDSYNSKV. DNA for the CDR3: TGTGCCACCTGGGACGGGGAGACCCATTATTATAAGAAACTCTTT. This translates into CATWDGETHYYKKLF.

This clone was seen a handful of times. The chain joins TRGV3 to TRGJ1 or TRGJ2. The CDR3 has 12 residues. From germline, CDR1 is VTNTFY and CDR2 YDVSTARD (reference sequence). V was pared by 4 bases and J by 5 bases, with 5 bases of the junction left unmatched. This chain's CDR3 is CATWEEHYKKLF. The CDR3 coding sequence is TGTGCCACCTGGGAAGAGCATTATAAGAAACTCTTT.

The J gene is TRGJ1 or TRGJ2, the V gene TRGV2. The trim removed 0 bases at V and 2 bases at J, leaving 7 bases unmatched. Germline CDR1 is EGSNGY and CDR2 is YDSYNSKV. The CDR3 extends over 15 amino acids. The CDR3 nucleotides read TGTGCCACCTGGGACGGGCGCCATTATTATTATAAGAAACTCTTT. It codes for CATWDGRHYYYKKLF.

This clone was seen only once. The rearrangement links TRGV3 to TRGJP2. V lost 4 bases and J lost 0; bases outside the gene matches: 20. This CDR3 has 20 amino acids. Germline lookup yields CDR1 VTNTFY and CDR2 YDVSTARD (reference sequence). CDR3 in DNA: TGTGCCACCTGGGAAAAAGAAGGGGCAAAATCCTATAGTAGTGATTGGATCAAGACGTTT. It is translated as CATWEKEGAKSYSSDWIKTF.

There are a few counts of this clone. The chain carries TRGV2 and TRGJ1 or TRGJ2. The junction had 12 bases not matched to a gene; V was cut back by 4 bases and J by 12 bases. Germline V gene lookup returns CDR1 EGSNGY and CDR2 YDSYNSKV. The CDR3 runs to 12 residues. The CDR3 DNA sequence: TGTGCCACCTGGGATGGGCTAAGGTGGAAACTCTTT. Its translation is CATWDGLRWKLF.